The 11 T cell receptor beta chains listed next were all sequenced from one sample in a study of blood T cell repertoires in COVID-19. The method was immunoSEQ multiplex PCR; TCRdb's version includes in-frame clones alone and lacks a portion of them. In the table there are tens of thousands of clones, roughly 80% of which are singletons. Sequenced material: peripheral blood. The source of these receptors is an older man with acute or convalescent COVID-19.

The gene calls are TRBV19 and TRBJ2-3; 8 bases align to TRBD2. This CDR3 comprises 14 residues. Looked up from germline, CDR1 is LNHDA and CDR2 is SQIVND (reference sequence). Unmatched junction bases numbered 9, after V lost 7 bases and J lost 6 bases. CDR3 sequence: CASTNPSGGDTQYF. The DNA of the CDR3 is TGTGCCAGTACCAACCCTTCGGGGGGGGATACGCAGTATTTT.

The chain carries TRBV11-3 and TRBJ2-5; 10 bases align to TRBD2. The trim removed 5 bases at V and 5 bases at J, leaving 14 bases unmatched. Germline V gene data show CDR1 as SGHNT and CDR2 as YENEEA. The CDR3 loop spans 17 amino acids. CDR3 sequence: CASSPGLIAGGSETQYF. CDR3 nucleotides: TGTGCCAGCAGCCCCGGACTAATAGCGGGGGGAAGTGAGACCCAGTACTTC.

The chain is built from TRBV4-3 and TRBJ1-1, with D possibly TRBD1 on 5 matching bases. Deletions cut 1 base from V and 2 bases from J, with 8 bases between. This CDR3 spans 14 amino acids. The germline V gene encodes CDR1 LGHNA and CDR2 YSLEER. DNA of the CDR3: TGCGCCAGCAGCCAAGTGACAGATAACACTGAAGCTTTCTTT. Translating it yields CASSQVTDNTEAFF.

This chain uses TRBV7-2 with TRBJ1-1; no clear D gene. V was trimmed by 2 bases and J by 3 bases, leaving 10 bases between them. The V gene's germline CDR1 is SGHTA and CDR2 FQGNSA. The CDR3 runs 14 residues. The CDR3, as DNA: TGTGCCAGCAGCTTATTGTTCAGTGACACTGAAGCTTTCTTT. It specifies CASSLLFSDTEAFF.

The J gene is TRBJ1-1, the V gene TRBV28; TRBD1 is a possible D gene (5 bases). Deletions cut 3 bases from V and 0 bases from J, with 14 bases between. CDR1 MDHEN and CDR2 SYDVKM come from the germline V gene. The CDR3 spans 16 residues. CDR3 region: CASSFSYRSLNTEAFF. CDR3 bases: TGTGCCAGCAGTTTTTCATACAGGAGCCTGAACACTGAAGCTTTCTTT.

The CDR3 reads CSASGLAGELFF. The CDR3 coding sequence is TGCAGTGCTAGTGGGCTAGCCGGGGAGCTGTTTTTT. The J gene is TRBJ2-2, the V gene TRBV20-1; no firm D call. V lost 3 bases to trimming and J lost 6 bases, with 8 bases between them. This CDR3 spans 12 amino acids. CDR1 and CDR2 (germline): DFQATT, SNEGSKA (reference sequence).

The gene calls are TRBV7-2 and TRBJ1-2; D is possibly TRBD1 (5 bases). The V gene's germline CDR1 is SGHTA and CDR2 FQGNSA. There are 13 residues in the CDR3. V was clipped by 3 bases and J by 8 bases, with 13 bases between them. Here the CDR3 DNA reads TGTGCCAGCAGCTTCTCCAGGGAGGGAGGCTACACCTTC. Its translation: CASSFSREGGYTF.

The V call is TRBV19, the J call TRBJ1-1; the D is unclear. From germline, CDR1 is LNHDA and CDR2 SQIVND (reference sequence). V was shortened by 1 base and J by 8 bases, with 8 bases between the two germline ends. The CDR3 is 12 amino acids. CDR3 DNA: TGTGCCAGTAGTATAGCCGGAGGCGAAGCTTTCTTT. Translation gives CASSIAGGEAFF.

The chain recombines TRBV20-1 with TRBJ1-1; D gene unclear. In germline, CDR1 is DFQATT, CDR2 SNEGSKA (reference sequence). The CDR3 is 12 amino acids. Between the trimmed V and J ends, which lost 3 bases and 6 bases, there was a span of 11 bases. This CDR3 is CSASIGRAEAFF. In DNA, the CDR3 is TGCAGTGCTAGTATTGGTCGAGCTGAAGCTTTCTTT.

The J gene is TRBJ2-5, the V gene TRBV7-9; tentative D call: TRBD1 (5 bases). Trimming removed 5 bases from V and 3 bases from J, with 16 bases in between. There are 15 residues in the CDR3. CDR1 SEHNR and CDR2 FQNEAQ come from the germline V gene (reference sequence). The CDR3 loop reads CASSIVLEDKETQYF. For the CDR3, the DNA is TGTGCCAGCAGCATAGTTCTTGAGGACAAAGAGACCCAGTACTTC.

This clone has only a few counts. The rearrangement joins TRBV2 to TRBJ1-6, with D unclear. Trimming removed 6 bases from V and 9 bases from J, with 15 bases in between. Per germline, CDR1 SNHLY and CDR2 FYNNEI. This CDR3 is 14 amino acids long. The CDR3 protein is CASRVQSGSSPLHF. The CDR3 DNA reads TGTGCCAGCAGAGTACAGTCAGGCTCTTCACCCCTCCACTTT.